The entry that follows covers one T cell receptor beta chain sequence. This entry comes from a study of blood T cell repertoires in COVID-19. Background on the study: Sample material is recorded as cDNA or gDNA derived from T cells, B-cell-depleted T cells, or PBMCs.

Germline CDR1 LGHNA, CDR2 YNFKEQ. The V end was cut by 2 bases, the J end by 6 bases, with 13 bases between. The CDR3 loop spans 14 amino acids. Under the authors' procedure: For nucleated cells, counts were estimated from reference gene primer amplification. TCRdb's copy holds only in-frame clones and misses some; the assay was immunoSEQ multiplex PCR. V, J and clone size are taken as reported in that table, and D and trimming were inferred from the DNA itself. Of some 150,000 clones detected, 70% to 90% appear once; the ten largest clones hold about 8%. This chain connects TRBV4-2 to TRBJ1-2; a weak D match, TRBD1 (6 bases). The origin of this receptor is a woman aged 60-75 years with COVID-19, enrolled during active disease. The sequencing sample was made of peripheral blood. The CDR3 protein is CASSQTTGIDGYTF. Written as DNA, the CDR3 is TGTGCCAGCAGCCAAACGACAGGAATTGATGGCTACACCTTC.